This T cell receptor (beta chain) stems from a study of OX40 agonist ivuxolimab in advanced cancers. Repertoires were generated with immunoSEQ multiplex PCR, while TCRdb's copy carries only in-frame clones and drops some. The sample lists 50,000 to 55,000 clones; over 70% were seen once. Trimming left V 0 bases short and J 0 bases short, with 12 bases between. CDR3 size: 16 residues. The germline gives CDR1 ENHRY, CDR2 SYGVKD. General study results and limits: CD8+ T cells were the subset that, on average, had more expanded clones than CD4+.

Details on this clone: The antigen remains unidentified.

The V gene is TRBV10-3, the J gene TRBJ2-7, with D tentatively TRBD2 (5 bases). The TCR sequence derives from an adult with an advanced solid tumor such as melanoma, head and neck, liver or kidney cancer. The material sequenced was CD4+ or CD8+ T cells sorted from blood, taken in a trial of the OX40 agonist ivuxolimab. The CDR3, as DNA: TGTGCCATCAGTGAGTCCGGACTGATCAACTCCTACGAGCAGTACTTC. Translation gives CAISESGLINSYEQYF.